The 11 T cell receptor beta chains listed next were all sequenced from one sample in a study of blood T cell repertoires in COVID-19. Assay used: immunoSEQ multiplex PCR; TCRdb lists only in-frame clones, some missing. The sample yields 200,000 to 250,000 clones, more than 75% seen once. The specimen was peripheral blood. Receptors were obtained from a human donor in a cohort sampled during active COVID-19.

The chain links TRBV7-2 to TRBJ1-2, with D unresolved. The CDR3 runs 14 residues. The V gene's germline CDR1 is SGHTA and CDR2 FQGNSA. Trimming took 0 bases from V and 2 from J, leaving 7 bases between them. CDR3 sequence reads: CASSLATGNYGYTF. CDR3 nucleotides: TGTGCCAGCAGCTTAGCAACGGGGAACTATGGCTACACCTTC.

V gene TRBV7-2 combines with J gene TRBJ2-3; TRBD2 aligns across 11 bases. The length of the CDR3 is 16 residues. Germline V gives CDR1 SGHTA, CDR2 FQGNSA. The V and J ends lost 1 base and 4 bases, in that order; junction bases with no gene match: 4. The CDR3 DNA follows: TGTGCCAGCAGCTTAGTTCTAGCGGGAGGACCAGATACGCAGTATTTT. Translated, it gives CASSLVLAGGPDTQYF.

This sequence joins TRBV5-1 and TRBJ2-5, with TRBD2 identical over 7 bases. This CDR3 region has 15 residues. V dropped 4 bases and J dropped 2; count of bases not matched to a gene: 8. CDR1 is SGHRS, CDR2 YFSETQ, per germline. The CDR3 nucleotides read TGCGCCAGCAGCCCCCTCGGGGGGAGGCAAGAGACCCAGTACTTC. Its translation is CASSPLGGRQETQYF.

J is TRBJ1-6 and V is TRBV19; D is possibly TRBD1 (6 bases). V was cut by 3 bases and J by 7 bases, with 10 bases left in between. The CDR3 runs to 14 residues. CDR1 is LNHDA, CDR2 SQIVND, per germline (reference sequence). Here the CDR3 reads CASSIRQGNSPLHF. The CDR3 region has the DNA TGTGCCAGTAGTATTAGGCAGGGGAATTCACCCCTCCACTTT.

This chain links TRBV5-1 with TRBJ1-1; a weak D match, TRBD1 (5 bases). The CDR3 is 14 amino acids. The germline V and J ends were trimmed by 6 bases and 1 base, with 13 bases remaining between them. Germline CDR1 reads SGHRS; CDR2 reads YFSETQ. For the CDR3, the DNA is TGCGCCAGCACTCCTTCGGACAAGAACACTGAAGCTTTCTTT. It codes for CASTPSDKNTEAFF.

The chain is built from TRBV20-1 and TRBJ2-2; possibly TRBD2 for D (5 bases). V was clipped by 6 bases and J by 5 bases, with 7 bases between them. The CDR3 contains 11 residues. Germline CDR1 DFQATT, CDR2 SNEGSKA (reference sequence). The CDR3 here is CSAWETGELFF. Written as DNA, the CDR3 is TGCAGTGCCTGGGAGACCGGGGAGCTGTTTTTT.

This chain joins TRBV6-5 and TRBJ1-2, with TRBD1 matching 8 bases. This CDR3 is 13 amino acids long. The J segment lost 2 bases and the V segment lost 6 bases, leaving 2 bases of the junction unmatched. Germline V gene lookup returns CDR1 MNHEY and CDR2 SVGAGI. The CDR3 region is CASRGTGNYGYTF. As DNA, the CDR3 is TGTGCCAGCAGGGGGACAGGAAACTATGGCTACACCTTC.

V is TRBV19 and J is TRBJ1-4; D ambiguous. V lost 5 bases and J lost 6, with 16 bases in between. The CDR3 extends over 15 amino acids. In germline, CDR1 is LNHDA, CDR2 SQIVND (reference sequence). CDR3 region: CASSLSTMIDEKLFF. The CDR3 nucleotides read TGTGCCAGTAGTCTCTCCACGATGATAGATGAAAAACTGTTTTTT.

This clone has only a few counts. CDR3 sequence: CASSNGRGGRNTGELFF. CDR3 nucleotides: TGTGCCAGCAGCAACGGGAGGGGCGGGAGAAACACCGGGGAGCTGTTTTTT. The chain carries TRBV5-4 and TRBJ2-2, with 8 bases that match TRBD2. Germline CDR1 and CDR2: SGHNT and YYREEE (reference sequence). CDR3 length equals 17 residues. Losses at the gene ends were 4 bases for V and 2 bases for J; bases not matched to a gene: 10.

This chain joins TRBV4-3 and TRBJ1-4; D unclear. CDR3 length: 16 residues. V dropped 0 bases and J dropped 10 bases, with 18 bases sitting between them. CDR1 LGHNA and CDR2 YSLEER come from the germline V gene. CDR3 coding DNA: TGCGCCAGCAGCCAAGAGTTGACGGACTTGAGCGGAAAACTGTTTTTT. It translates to CASSQELTDLSGKLFF.

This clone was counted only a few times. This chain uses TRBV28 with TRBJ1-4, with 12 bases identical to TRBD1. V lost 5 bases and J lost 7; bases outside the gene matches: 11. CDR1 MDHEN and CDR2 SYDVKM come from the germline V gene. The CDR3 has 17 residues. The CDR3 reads CASSGRDRGRFGEKLFF. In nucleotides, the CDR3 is TGTGCCAGCAGTGGCCGGGACAGGGGGCGATTCGGTGAAAAACTGTTTTTT. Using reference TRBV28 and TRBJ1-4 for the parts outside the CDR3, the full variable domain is DVKVTQSSRYLVKRTGEKVFLECVQDMDHENMFWYRQDPGLGLRLIYFSYDVKMKEKGDIPEGYSVSREKKERFSLILESASTNQTSMYLCASSGRDRGRFGEKLFFGSGTQLSVL.